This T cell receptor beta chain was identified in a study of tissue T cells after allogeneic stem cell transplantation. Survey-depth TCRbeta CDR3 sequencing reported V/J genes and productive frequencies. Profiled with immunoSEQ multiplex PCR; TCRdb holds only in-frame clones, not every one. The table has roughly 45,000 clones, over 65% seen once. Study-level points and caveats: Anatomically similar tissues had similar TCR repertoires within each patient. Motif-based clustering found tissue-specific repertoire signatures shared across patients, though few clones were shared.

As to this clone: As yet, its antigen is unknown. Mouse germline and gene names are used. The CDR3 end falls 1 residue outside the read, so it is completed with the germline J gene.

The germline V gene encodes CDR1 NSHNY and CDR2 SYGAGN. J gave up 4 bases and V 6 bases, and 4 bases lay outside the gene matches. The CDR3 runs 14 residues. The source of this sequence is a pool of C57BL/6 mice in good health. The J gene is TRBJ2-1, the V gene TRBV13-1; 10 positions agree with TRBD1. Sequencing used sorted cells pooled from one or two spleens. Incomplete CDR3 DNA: TGTGCCAGCACCCGGGACAGGGGTTATGCTGAGCAGTTC. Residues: CASTRDRGYAEQF. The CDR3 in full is CASTRDRGYAEQFF.